These T cell receptor beta chains were read from a single sample in a study of T cell responses to AZD1222 COVID-19 vaccine. Measured with immunoSEQ multiplex PCR; TCRdb has only the in-frame clones, and not every one. Among around 150,000 clones, around 91% were seen once, and the ten largest hold roughly 4.7%. The material was peripheral blood, obtained on day 0 of AZD1222 vaccination. All receptors derive from an adult in good health. CDR3s include the opening cysteine and the closing phenylalanine or tryptophan. A D gene is named only where the DNA matches it firmly. Size tells how often a clone was seen (once, few, many) or the class of an expanded clone, and some rows leave it out.

clone_size j_call d_call cdr3_length v_call cdr3_nt cdr3_aa
NA TRBJ2-7 NA 14 TRBV27 TGTGCCAGCAGTTTATCGGGAGGCTCCTACGAGCAGTACTTC CASSLSGGSYEQYF
NA TRBJ1-2 NA 14 TRBV28 TGTGCCAGCAGTGCGCTACAGGGAGGCTATGGCTACACCTTC CASSALQGGYGYTF
NA TRBJ1-2 NA 13 TRBV6-5 TGTGCCAGCAGCCCAGGGGTTGGGTATGGCTACACCTTC CASSPGVGYGYTF
NA TRBJ1-1 TRBD1 15 TRBV7-3 TGTGCCAGCAGCCCCCAGGGGGGGGCGTTGACTGAAGCTTTCTTT CASSPQGGALTEAFF
NA TRBJ2-2 TRBD2 17 TRBV29-1 TGCAGCGTTGGAGGATCGGGCGGGAGGGCGTACACCGGGGAGCTGTTTTTT CSVGGSGGRAYTGELFF
NA TRBJ1-5 TRBD1 15 TRBV19 TGTGCCAGTAGTATACGGACAGGCTCCCGTCAGCCCCAGCATTTT CASSIRTGSRQPQHF
NA TRBJ2-7 NA 12 TRBV30 TGTGCCTGGAGTGTAGCCATTTACGAGCAGTACTTC CAWSVAIYEQYF
NA TRBJ1-2 NA 16 TRBV14 TGTGCCAGCAGCCAAGGGCAGTCCGTTTTAAACTATGGCTACACCTTC CASSQGQSVLNYGYTF
NA TRBJ2-1 NA 17 TRBV30 TGTGCCTGGAGCGGATCTGCGGGAATGAGCTCCTACAATGAGCAGTTCTTC CAWSGSAGMSSYNEQFF
NA TRBJ2-3 TRBD2 14 TRBV4-2 TGTGCCAGCAGCCCGGGACTAGCGGTAGATACGCAGTATTTT CASSPGLAVDTQYF
NA TRBJ1-6 NA 17 TRBV24-1 TGTGCCACCAGTGATCGGACAGAAACCGACTATAATTCACCCCTCCACTTT CATSDRTETDYNSPLHF
once TRBJ1-5 NA 15 TRBV27 TGTGCCAGCAGTTGGGGACGGCCTAGCAATCAGCCCCAGCATTTT CASSWGRPSNQPQHF
NA TRBJ2-7 NA 14 TRBV11-2 TGTGCCAGCAGCTTGGGTGGGGGGTCCTACGAGCAGTACTTC CASSLGGGSYEQYF
once TRBJ2-3 NA 16 TRBV5-4 TGTGCCAGCAGCTTGATGCTGGGGGTCTCCACAGATACGCAGTATTTT CASSLMLGVSTDTQYF
NA TRBJ1-1 NA 17 TRBV12-1 TGTGCCAGCAGCTTGTGGGACAGTCATACCGACCGAGGGGAGGCTTTCTTT CASSLWDSHTDRGEAFF
NA TRBJ2-2 NA 14 TRBV7-8 TGTGCCAGCAGCGACCCGGGGAACACCGGGGAGCTGTTTTTT CASSDPGNTGELFF
NA TRBJ1-4 NA 15 TRBV5-6 TGTGCCAGCACCATCACCCGGGACAAGTATGAAAAACTGTTTTTT CASTITRDKYEKLFF
NA TRBJ1-5 NA 13 TRBV5-4 TGTGCCAGCAGCTTGGACTCAGATCAGCCCCAGCATTTT CASSLDSDQPQHF
NA TRBJ2-1 TRBD2 20 TRBV27 TGTGCCAGCAGTTTCCTCGGGGCTAGCGGGAGTACCGCCTCGTACAATGAGCAGTTCTTC CASSFLGASGSTASYNEQFF
NA TRBJ1-5 NA 16 TRBV28 TGTGCCAGCAGTTTTCCACGACAGTCAGATAATCAGCCCCAGCATTTT CASSFPRQSDNQPQHF
NA TRBJ2-1 TRBD2 18 TRBV9 TGTGCCAGCAGCGTATCTGGCGGGAGGGCCAATTCCTACAATGAGCAGTTCTTC CASSVSGGRANSYNEQFF
NA TRBJ2-7 NA 14 TRBV7-2 TGTGCCAGCAGCTTAGATGTGGGATCCTACGAGCAGTACTTC CASSLDVGSYEQYF
NA TRBJ2-7 NA 14 TRBV7-2 TGTGCCAGCAGCTTGGGGGCTCTTGGCTACGAGCAGTACTTC CASSLGALGYEQYF
NA TRBJ2-7 NA 13 TRBV6-5 TGTGCCAGCAGACTAAGGGGCTCGGGGGAGCAGTACTTC CASRLRGSGEQYF
NA TRBJ2-7 TRBD2 16 TRBV3-1/TRBV3-2 TGTGCCAGCAGCCTTCGGACTAGCGGGAGGGCTGGGGAGCAGTACTTC CASSLRTSGRAGEQYF
NA TRBJ2-1 TRBD2 14 TRBV7-8 TGTGCCAGCCTCCCCCTAGCGGGAGATGGAGAGCAGTTCTTC CASLPLAGDGEQFF
once TRBJ2-1 TRBD2 16 TRBV5-4 TGTGCCAGCAGCCATACAGGACTAGTAGCATACAATGAGCAGTTCTTC CASSHTGLVAYNEQFF
NA TRBJ1-2 NA 11 TRBV29-1 TGCAGCGTTGAAGGGGGACCCCTCTACACCTTC CSVEGGPLYTF
NA TRBJ1-4 TRBD1 15 TRBV5-1 TGCGCCAGCAGCAAAAGGACAGGGGGCTTGGAAAAACTGTTTTTT CASSKRTGGLEKLFF
NA TRBJ2-1 NA 14 TRBV19 TGTGCCAGTAGTACCGGGGTTTCGGAATTCGAGCAGTTCTTC CASSTGVSEFEQFF
NA TRBJ2-2 NA 15 TRBV18 TGTGCCAGCTCACCGGGCGTACAGCTAGCTAGGGAGCTGTTTTTT CASSPGVQLARELFF
once TRBJ1-1 NA 14 TRBV13 TGTGCCAGCAGCTTAGGCACGGGTAGCGCTGAAGCTTTCTTT CASSLGTGSAEAFF
NA TRBJ2-6 NA 15 TRBV6-2/TRBV6-3 TGTGCCAGCAGCCAGGGGGGCGGTGGGGCCAACGTCCTGACTTTC CASSQGGGGANVLTF
NA TRBJ2-1 NA 12 TRBV5-6 TGTGCCAGCAGCTTGTGGTCTCCTGAGCAGTTCTTC CASSLWSPEQFF
once TRBJ1-1 NA 16 TRBV27 TGTGCCAGCAGCCCTCGGGGGCAGGGGATGAACACTGAAGCTTTCTTT CASSPRGQGMNTEAFF
NA TRBJ2-1 NA 17 TRBV5-6 TGTGCCAGCAGCTTTTTACAGCTCAAGAGCTCCTACAATGAGCAGTTCTTC CASSFLQLKSSYNEQFF
NA TRBJ1-4 NA 13 TRBV28 TGTGCCAGCAGTTGGGGGGGCGTAGGAAAACTGTTTTTT CASSWGGVGKLFF
NA TRBJ1-6 NA 14 TRBV7-2 TGTGCCAGCACTCCCTCCACAGATAATTCACCCCTCCACTTT CASTPSTDNSPLHF
NA TRBJ2-1 TRBD1 16 TRBV6-5 TGTGCCAGCAGTTACTCGCGGACAGGGGGGAACAATGAGCAGTTCTTC CASSYSRTGGNNEQFF
once TRBJ1-2 TRBD1 13 TRBV6-5 TGTGCCAGCAGTTACTTGACAGGGTATGGCTACACCTTC CASSYLTGYGYTF
NA TRBJ2-3 NA 17 TRBV4-2 TGTGCCAGCAGCCAAGGGGCTGGGGGCGGGAAACGAGATACGCAGTATTTT CASSQGAGGGKRDTQYF
once TRBJ2-7 NA 13 TRBV7-9 TGTGCCAGCGAGGGAATGGTAGGTGGTGAGCAGTACTTC CASEGMVGGEQYF
NA TRBJ2-6 TRBD1 19 TRBV2 TGTGCCAGCAGTGTACCTGGGACAGGGGGCTTTCCTGGGGCCAACGTCCTGACTTTC CASSVPGTGGFPGANVLTF
NA TRBJ2-1 TRBD2 16 TRBV24-1 TGTGCCACCAGTGATTCGGGGGGGGCCCCTCGGGTCGAGCAGTTCTTC CATSDSGGAPRVEQFF
NA TRBJ2-5 NA 19 TRBV7-9 TGTGCCAGCAGCTTAGGCGCAAACCGCGCGGGGACAGCCCAAGAGACCCAGTACTTC CASSLGANRAGTAQETQYF
once TRBJ2-6 NA 16 TRBV6-2/TRBV6-3 TGTGCCAGCAGTCTCACAGGGAGCTCTGGGGCCAACGTCCTGACTTTC CASSLTGSSGANVLTF
NA TRBJ1-5 NA 17 TRBV30 TGTGCCTGGAGTGTAAGCGGGGGAGGTCGTGTCAATCAGCCCCAGCATTTT CAWSVSGGGRVNQPQHF
NA TRBJ1-6 NA 18 TRBV2 TGTGCCAGCAGTGAGGAGGGCGGGGTCGGTAACTATAATTCACCCCTCCACTTT CASSEEGGVGNYNSPLHF
NA TRBJ2-4 NA 13 TRBV29-1 TGCAGCGTTGTGTTGGGCGGGAAAGCCATTCAGTACTTC CSVVLGGKAIQYF
NA TRBJ1-5 NA 16 TRBV13 TGTGCCAGCAGCTTTAGTTTGGACCGGATGAATCAGCCCCAGCATTTT CASSFSLDRMNQPQHF
NA TRBJ2-2 NA 14 TRBV6-2/TRBV6-3 TGTGCCAGCAGTCCCGGGACCCTAGCCAGGGAGCTGTTTTTT CASSPGTLARELFF
NA TRBJ1-2 NA 14 TRBV7-2 TGTGCCAGCAGCAAGGACACGACTAACTATGGCTACACCTTC CASSKDTTNYGYTF
NA TRBJ1-2 NA 15 TRBV4-1 TGCGCCAGCAGCCAAGGTCTCCCCGGGGTGTATGGCTACACCTTC CASSQGLPGVYGYTF
NA TRBJ1-5 NA 15 TRBV27 TGTGCCAGCAGTTTAAGAGGGGTAGGCAATCAGCCCCAGCATTTT CASSLRGVGNQPQHF
NA TRBJ2-7 NA 15 TRBV24-1 TGTGCCACCAGTGAGTCCCAGGGGGGGTCCTACGAGCAGTACTTC CATSESQGGSYEQYF
NA TRBJ2-7 NA 17 TRBV21-1 TGTGCCAGCAGCAAAGTCCGGGGGGCAGGGGGCTTCTACGAGCAGTACTTC CASSKVRGAGGFYEQYF
NA TRBJ2-7 TRBD2 15 TRBV5-4 TGTGCCAGCAGCCCTAAGACTAGCGGGGGAAACGAGCAGTACTTC CASSPKTSGGNEQYF
NA TRBJ1-1 NA 14 TRBV6-5 TGTGCCAGCAGCACCCCCGGGGGGTTCACTGAAGCTTTCTTT CASSTPGGFTEAFF
NA TRBJ2-7 NA 18 TRBV9 TGTGCCAGCAGCTCCGAAGGTTCGCGGGGACACAGCTCCTACGAGCAGTACTTC CASSSEGSRGHSSYEQYF
NA TRBJ1-1 NA 13 TRBV12-3/TRBV12-4 TGTGCCAGCAGTTTGCGGCCAGACACTGAAGCTTTCTTT CASSLRPDTEAFF